The 15 T cell receptor beta chains reported below all come from one sample, sequenced in a study of T cells after yellow fever vaccination. TCRdb independently ran MiXCR on the 5' RACE reads; one entry per CDR3 protein. The profile shows 400,000 or so distinct CDR3 sequences, approximately 19% of them singletons. This specimen was PBMCs, taken before the yellow fever booster vaccination. Every receptor here comes from a man between 18 and 35 years old who received the YFV17D yellow fever vaccine.

As concerns this clonotype: The DNA is left out, because the CDR3 cannot be placed on it with certainty; the CDR3 is given as TCRdb lists it. The chain links TRBV7-5 to TRBJ1-1; the DNA was not compared with TRBD1, the D call given in the table. TRBV7-5 counts as a pseudogene. The CDR3 extends over 19 residues, inclusive of both ends. The CDR3 sequence: CISVPSFPHYCPKRTEAFF.

This clonotype was found a few times. The chain recombines TRBV24-1 with TRBJ2-4; D is perhaps TRBD2 (6 bases). V lost 4 bases, J lost 2 bases, and 14 bases lay in between. This CDR3 has 16 residues. Germline V CDR1 and CDR2: KGHDR, SFDVKD. This CDR3 reads CATSEHLGGTKNIQYF. As DNA, the CDR3 is TGTGCCACCAGTGAGCACCTCGGGGGTACCAAAAACATTCAGTACTTC.

The chain is built from TRBV27 and TRBJ1-1; the D is unclear. Looked up from germline, CDR1 is MNHEY and CDR2 is SMNVEV (reference sequence). The CDR3 runs to 14 residues. V gave up 5 bases and J gave up 0 bases, with 10 bases separating them. Here the CDR3 reads CASSPAAMNTEAFF. In nucleotides, the CDR3 is TGTGCCAGCAGTCCGGCAGCCATGAACACTGAAGCTTTCTTT.

The sample holds many counts of this clonotype. The CDR3 bases are TGTGCCTCCAGTCGGGACAGGCCCACAGATACGCAGTATTTT. Protein product: CASSRDRPTDTQYF. The chain links TRBV9 to TRBJ2-3; 8 bases align to TRBD1. Germline trimming cut 10 bases from V and 2 bases from J; bases unmatched to any gene: 9. The CDR3 is 14 amino acids. Germline loops: CDR1 SGDLS, CDR2 YYNGEE.

The genes are TRBV6-5 and TRBJ2-3; tentative D call: TRBD2 (6 bases). V lost 2 bases to trimming and J lost 5 bases, with 8 bases between them. Per germline, CDR1 MNHEY and CDR2 SVGAGI. The length of the CDR3 is 13 residues. The CDR3 spells CASSYEAGDTQYF. In DNA form, the CDR3 reads TGTGCCAGCAGTTACGAAGCGGGAGATACGCAGTATTTT.

CDR3 in DNA: TGTGCCACCAATACCGGGCGGGGGTTTACCTACAATGAGCAGTTCTTC. Its translation is CATNTGRGFTYNEQFF. The chain has TRBV15 and TRBJ2-1; 7 positions match TRBD2. Unmatched junction bases numbered 11, after V lost 7 bases and J lost 2 bases. This CDR3 is 16 amino acids long. CDR1 LNHNV and CDR2 YYDKDF come from the germline V gene (reference sequence).

This clonotype was detected many times. V and J are TRBV7-2 and TRBJ1-1, with 8 bases aligning to TRBD1. After removal of 5 bases from V and 4 bases from J, the junction contained 3 bases not matched to a gene. The CDR3 extends over 13 amino acids. Germline V gene lookup returns CDR1 SGHTA and CDR2 FQGNSA. The CDR3 DNA reads TGTGCCAGCAGCATCCAGGGGGCCACTGAAGCTTTCTTT. Translated, it gives CASSIQGATEAFF.

The CDR3 DNA follows: TGTGCCAGCAGCAAGGCGAGAAGGTCACAAGAGACCCAGTACTTC. It is translated as CASSKARRSQETQYF. The chain carries TRBV7-9 and TRBJ2-5; no clear D. Germline V gives CDR1 SEHNR, CDR2 FQNEAQ (reference sequence). The CDR3 has 15 residues. V shed 5 bases and J shed 2 bases, with 15 bases lying between them.

This clonotype was seen more than once but under ten times. The chain recombines TRBV21-1 with TRBJ1-3; the table calls TRBD1, which could not be checked here. TRBV21-1 has pseudogene status. The CDR3 contains 17 residues. CDR3 amino acids: CASSTNGTGNSGNTIYF. The CDR3 DNA reads TGTGCCAGCAGCACCAACGGGACAGGCAACTCTGGAAACACCATATATTTT.

This clonotype turned up a few times. The chain is built from TRBV5-5 and TRBJ1-1, with D possibly matching TRBD1 (6 bases). V lost 5 bases to trimming and J lost 4 bases, with 15 bases between them. Germline CDR1 SGHKS, CDR2 YYEKEE (reference sequence). CDR3 size: 14 residues. The CDR3 DNA is TGTGCCAGCAGTACAGGGTGGGCGAGCACTGAAGCTTTCTTT. Protein: CASSTGWASTEAFF. Complete variable domain (other parts from reference TRBV5-5 and TRBJ1-1): DAGVTQSPTHLIKTRGQQVTLRCSPISGHKSVSWYQQVLGQGPQFIFQYYEKEERGRGNFPDRFSARQFPNYSSELNVNALLLGDSALYLCASSTGWASTEAFFGQGTRLTVV.

This clonotype was picked up a small number of times. This rearrangement joins TRBV4-1 to TRBJ1-2; D not resolved. The CDR3 runs to 15 residues. The V end was cut by 2 bases, the J end by 0 bases, with 10 bases between. Germline V gene sequence: CDR1 MGHRA, CDR2 YSYEKL. The CDR3 DNA reads as TGCGCCAGCAGCCAATCGGCAGGACCTAACTATGGCTACACCTTC. This sequence encodes CASSQSAGPNYGYTF.

The rearrangement uses TRBV5-6 and TRBJ1-5; TRBD1 agrees at 8 bases. The V and J ends lost 5 bases and 5 bases, in that order; junction bases with no gene match: 3. CDR3 length equals 13 residues. Germline V CDR1 and CDR2: SGHDT, YYEEEE. Here the CDR3 reads CASSRDRHQPQHF. CDR3 DNA sequence: TGTGCCAGCAGTCGGGACAGGCATCAGCCCCAGCATTTT. Full variable domain (missing parts from reference TRBV5-6 and TRBJ1-5): DAGVTQSPTHLIKTRGQQVTLRCSPKSGHDTVSWYQQALGQGPQFIFQYYEEEERQRGNFPDRFSGHQFPNYSSELNVNALLLGDSALYLCASSRDRHQPQHFGDGTRLSIL.

The V gene is TRBV5-1, the J gene TRBJ2-3; the match to TRBD1 covers 8 bases. The CDR3 spans 16 residues. The V segment lost 2 bases and the J segment 4 bases; nucleotides outside the gene matches: 9. Germline assignment: CDR1 SGHRS and CDR2 YFSETQ. CDR3 sequence: CASSFSGGLGADTQYF. The CDR3 DNA reads TGCGCCAGCAGCTTTTCAGGGGGCCTTGGGGCAGATACGCAGTATTTT.

CDR3: CASSYPVDRAGANVLTF. As DNA, the CDR3 is TGCGCCAGCAGCTATCCCGTTGACAGGGCCGGGGCCAACGTCCTGACTTTC. V and J are TRBV5-1 and TRBJ2-6; 7 positions agree with TRBD1. J lost 4 bases, V lost 3 bases, and 10 bases had no gene match. CDR1 is SGHRS, CDR2 YFSETQ, per germline. CDR3 length equals 17 residues.

CDR3 sequence reads: CASTRESGGVNGELFF. For the CDR3, the DNA is TGCGCCAGCACCCGGGAGAGCGGGGGGGTGAACGGGGAGCTGTTTTTT. This chain connects TRBV4-1 to TRBJ2-2; the match to TRBD2 covers 10 bases. V shed 7 bases and J 7 bases; nucleotides not matched to a gene: 12. The CDR3 runs to 16 residues. Germline V lookup: CDR1 MGHRA, CDR2 YSYEKL.